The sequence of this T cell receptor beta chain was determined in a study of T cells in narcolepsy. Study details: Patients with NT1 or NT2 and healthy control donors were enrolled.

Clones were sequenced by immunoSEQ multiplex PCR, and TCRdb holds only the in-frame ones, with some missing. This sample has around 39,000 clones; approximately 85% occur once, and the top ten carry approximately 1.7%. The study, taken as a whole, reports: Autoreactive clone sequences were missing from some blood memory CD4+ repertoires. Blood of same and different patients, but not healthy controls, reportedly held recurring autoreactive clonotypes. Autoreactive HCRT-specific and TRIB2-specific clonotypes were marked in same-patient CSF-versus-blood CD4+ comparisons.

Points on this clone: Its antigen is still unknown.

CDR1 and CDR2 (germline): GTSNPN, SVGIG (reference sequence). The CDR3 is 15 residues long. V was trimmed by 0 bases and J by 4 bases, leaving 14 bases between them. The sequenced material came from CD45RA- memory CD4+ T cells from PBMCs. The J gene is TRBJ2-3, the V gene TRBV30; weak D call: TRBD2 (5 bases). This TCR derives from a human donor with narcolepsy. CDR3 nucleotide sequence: TGTGCCTGGAGTGTCAGGCAAGGACTCGCAGATACGCAGTATTTT. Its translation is CAWSVRQGLADTQYF.